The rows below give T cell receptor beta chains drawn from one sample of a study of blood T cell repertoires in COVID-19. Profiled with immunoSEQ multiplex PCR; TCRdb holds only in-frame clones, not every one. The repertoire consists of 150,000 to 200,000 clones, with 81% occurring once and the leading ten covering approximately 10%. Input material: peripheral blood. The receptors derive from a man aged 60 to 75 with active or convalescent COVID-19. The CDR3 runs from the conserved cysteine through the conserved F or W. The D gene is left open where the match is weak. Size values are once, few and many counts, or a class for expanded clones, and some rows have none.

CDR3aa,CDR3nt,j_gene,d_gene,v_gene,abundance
CASEEPGGDTQYF,TGTGCCAGCGAGGAGCCTGGAGGCGATACGCAGTATTTT,TRBJ2-3,-,TRBV10-3,-
CASSYLRGNTIYGYTF,TGTGCCAGCAGTTATTTGAGGGGGAACACGATCTATGGCTACACCTTC,TRBJ1-2,-,TRBV28,-
CASSFRLAGVVGELFF,TGTGCCAGCAGCTTCAGACTAGCGGGGGTAGTCGGGGAGCTGTTTTTT,TRBJ2-2,TRBD2,TRBV7-8,-
CASSLLDRGLNEQFF,TGTGCCAGCAGTTTATTGGACAGGGGGCTGAATGAGCAGTTCTTC,TRBJ2-1,TRBD1,TRBV27,-
CASSSMTANYGYTF,TGTGCCAGCAGCTCTATGACAGCTAACTATGGCTACACCTTC,TRBJ1-2,-,TRBV7-2,-
CASSFQRGASRTYEQYF,TGCGCCAGCAGCTTCCAGCGGGGGGCATCTAGGACCTACGAGCAGTACTTC,TRBJ2-7,TRBD2,TRBV5-1,-
CASSLEALFGYTF,TGTGCCAGCTCACTCGAAGCTCTGTTTGGCTACACCTTC,TRBJ1-2,-,TRBV18,-
CASSLRGQDNQPQHF,TGTGCCAGCAGCCTCCGGGGACAGGACAATCAGCCCCAGCATTTT,TRBJ1-5,TRBD1,TRBV7-2,-
CASSSPPGQGNQPQHF,TGTGCCAGTAGTTCCCCCCCGGGACAGGGCAATCAGCCCCAGCATTTT,TRBJ1-5,TRBD1,TRBV19,-
CASSLPGQEIYEQYF,TGTGCCAGCAGCTTACCGGGACAGGAGATCTACGAGCAGTACTTC,TRBJ2-7,TRBD1,TRBV5-4,-
CASSQGPTEAFF,TGTGCCAGCAGCCAGGGCCCCACTGAAGCTTTCTTT,TRBJ1-1,-,TRBV3-1/TRBV3-2,-
CAISESDSGYTF,TGTGCCATCAGTGAGTCAGACTCTGGCTACACCTTC,TRBJ1-2,-,TRBV10-3,-
CASRKAGGQETQYF,TGTGCCAGCAGAAAGGCGGGAGGTCAAGAGACCCAGTACTTC,TRBJ2-5,TRBD2,TRBV6-6,-
CASSPPDSQISYGYTF,TGTGCCAGCAGCCCCCCGGACAGTCAAATTAGCTATGGCTACACCTTC,TRBJ1-2,-,TRBV5-6,-
CASSEQGMGSYEQYF,TGTGCCAGCAGTGAACAGGGGATGGGGTCCTACGAGCAGTACTTC,TRBJ2-7,-,TRBV2,once
CASSPTRQGGTEAFF,TGTGCCAGCAGTCCGACCAGACAGGGGGGCACTGAAGCTTTCTTT,TRBJ1-1,TRBD1,TRBV28,-
CAISESKRGGSETQYF,TGTGCCATCAGTGAGTCGAAGCGGGGGGGCAGTGAGACCCAGTACTTC,TRBJ2-5,TRBD2,TRBV10-3,-
CASSLSGTRNTIYF,TGTGCCAGCAGTTTGAGCGGGACACGAAACACCATATATTTT,TRBJ1-3,-,TRBV28,-
CASSYSTRDTGKLFF,TGTGCCAGCAGTTACTCGACTCGGGACACCGGAAAACTGTTTTTT,TRBJ1-4,-,TRBV6-5,-
CASSPGQSSNQPQHF,TGTGCCAGCAGCCCGGGACAGTCTAGCAATCAGCCCCAGCATTTT,TRBJ1-5,TRBD1,TRBV3-1/TRBV3-2,-
CASIGTAQETQYF,TGTGCCAGCATAGGGACAGCCCAAGAGACCCAGTACTTC,TRBJ2-5,-,TRBV21-1,-
CASSPRGETQYF,TGTGCCAGCTCACCGAGAGGCGAGACCCAGTACTTC,TRBJ2-5,-,TRBV18,-
CASSEISAGAETQYF,TGCGCCAGCAGTGAGATTTCGGCGGGAGCTGAGACCCAGTACTTC,TRBJ2-5,TRBD2,TRBV10-1,-
CASSQDGQGLHSPLHF,TGTGCCAGCAGCCAAGATGGACAGGGCCTACATTCACCCCTCCACTTT,TRBJ1-6,TRBD1,TRBV3-1/TRBV3-2,few
CAISGLRNTEAFF,TGTGCCATCAGTGGCCTCAGGAACACTGAAGCTTTCTTT,TRBJ1-1,-,TRBV10-3,-
CASSQEPGGTSPYEQYF,TGTGCCAGCAGCCAAGAACCCGGGGGGACTAGTCCCTACGAGCAGTACTTC,TRBJ2-7,TRBD2,TRBV3-1/TRBV3-2,-
CAISGTSGTSNTGELFF,TGTGCCATCAGCGGGACTAGCGGGACCTCGAACACCGGGGAGCTGTTTTTT,TRBJ2-2,TRBD2,TRBV10-3,once
CAISDPGTVSYEQYF,TGTGCCATCAGTGATCCCGGGACAGTTTCCTACGAGCAGTACTTC,TRBJ2-7,TRBD1,TRBV10-3,-
CASSLATEQAKNIQYF,TGTGCCAGCAGCTTAGCCACAGAGCAGGCCAAAAACATTCAGTACTTC,TRBJ2-4,-,TRBV13,-
CASSQGHRYEQYF,TGTGCCAGCAGCCAGGGGCACCGATACGAGCAGTACTTC,TRBJ2-7,-,TRBV3-1/TRBV3-2,-
CASSEVGGSCTF,TGTGCCAGCAGTGAAGTCGGGGGTAGTTGCACCTTC,TRBJ1-2,-,TRBV25-1,-
CASSLAAGAVTGELFF,TGTGCCAGCAGCTTAGCGGCGGGAGCGGTCACCGGGGAGCTGTTTTTT,TRBJ2-2,TRBD2,TRBV7-2,once
CASSPMAGGLEAFF,TGTGCCAGCTCACCAATGGCAGGAGGCCTTGAAGCTTTCTTT,TRBJ1-1,-,TRBV18,-
CASRLGGNTEAFF,TGTGCCAGCAGATTGGGGGGAAACACTGAAGCTTTCTTT,TRBJ1-1,-,TRBV7-3,-
CASTYRGPETQYF,TGTGCCAGCACCTACAGGGGCCCGGAGACCCAGTACTTC,TRBJ2-5,TRBD1,TRBV2,medium-sized
CASSLSAGGETQYF,TGTGCCAGCAGTTTATCGGCAGGGGGAGAGACCCAGTACTTC,TRBJ2-5,TRBD1,TRBV28,-
CASSRLGQGVRELFF,TGTGCCAGCAGCAGACTCGGACAGGGGGTTAGGGAGCTGTTTTTT,TRBJ2-2,-,TRBV21-1,-
CASRDRVGSHNEQFF,TGTGCCAGCCGAGACAGGGTCGGTTCCCACAATGAGCAGTTCTTC,TRBJ2-1,TRBD1,TRBV19,-
CASSWDREGEQYF,TGTGCCAGCAGCTGGGACAGGGAGGGCGAGCAGTACTTC,TRBJ2-7,TRBD1,TRBV11-2,-
CASSRLTRGQGAPNEKLFF,TGCGCCAGCAGCCGACTAACCCGGGGGCAGGGGGCGCCTAATGAAAAACTGTTTTTT,TRBJ1-4,TRBD1,TRBV4-1,-
CASSGRTGPDTQYF,TGCGCCAGCAGCGGACGGACAGGACCAGATACGCAGTATTTT,TRBJ2-3,TRBD1,TRBV5-1,once
CASRPGGAGNEQYF,TGTGCCAGCAGGCCTGGAGGAGCGGGGAATGAGCAGTACTTC,TRBJ2-7,TRBD2,TRBV28,-
CAIPREGRVGYTF,TGTGCCATCCCTCGGGAGGGGCGCGTTGGCTACACCTTC,TRBJ1-2,-,TRBV10-3,-
CASSQLRQGALSNEKLFF,TGTGCCAGCAGTCAACTCCGACAGGGGGCTCTGTCTAATGAAAAACTGTTTTTT,TRBJ1-4,TRBD1,TRBV6-6,-
CASADRRGAKNIQYF,TGTGCCAGCGCCGACAGGCGCGGAGCCAAAAACATTCAGTACTTC,TRBJ2-4,-,TRBV6-6,few
CASSEGTELNYGYTF,TGTGCCAGCAGTGAAGGTACAGAACTTAACTATGGCTACACCTTC,TRBJ1-2,-,TRBV6-1,-
CASRRAGTGGYEQYF,TGTGCCAGCAGAAGGGCTGGGACAGGGGGCTACGAGCAGTACTTC,TRBJ2-7,TRBD1,TRBV5-8,-
CASSLKAGGPYEQYF,TGTGCCAGCAGCTTAAAAGCGGGAGGGCCCTACGAGCAGTACTTC,TRBJ2-7,TRBD2,TRBV7-2,-
CASQYGGGEANTEAFF,TGTGCCAGCCAATACGGGGGAGGTGAGGCGAACACTGAAGCTTTCTTT,TRBJ1-1,-,TRBV2,few
CASSNRGLTDTQYF,TGTGCCAGTAGTAATCGGGGTTTGACAGATACGCAGTATTTT,TRBJ2-3,-,TRBV19,few
CASSMGTGTDTQYF,TGCGCCAGCAGCATGGGGACAGGGACAGATACGCAGTATTTT,TRBJ2-3,TRBD1,TRBV5-1,-
CATSGTPPGEQFF,TGTGCCACTTCCGGGACTCCCCCTGGTGAGCAGTTCTTC,TRBJ2-1,-,TRBV19,-
CASSSIVTGDGYTF,TGTGCCAGCAGCTCAATTGTGACTGGTGATGGCTACACCTTC,TRBJ1-2,-,TRBV2,few
CASSLAMGGLAYNEQFF,TGTGCCAGCAGCTTAGCTATGGGGGGGCTTGCTTACAATGAGCAGTTCTTC,TRBJ2-1,-,TRBV11-1,few
CASSQTGQVTPSGNTIYF,TGTGCCAGCAGCCAAACAGGACAGGTTACCCCCTCTGGAAACACCATATATTTT,TRBJ1-3,TRBD1,TRBV3-1/TRBV3-2,-